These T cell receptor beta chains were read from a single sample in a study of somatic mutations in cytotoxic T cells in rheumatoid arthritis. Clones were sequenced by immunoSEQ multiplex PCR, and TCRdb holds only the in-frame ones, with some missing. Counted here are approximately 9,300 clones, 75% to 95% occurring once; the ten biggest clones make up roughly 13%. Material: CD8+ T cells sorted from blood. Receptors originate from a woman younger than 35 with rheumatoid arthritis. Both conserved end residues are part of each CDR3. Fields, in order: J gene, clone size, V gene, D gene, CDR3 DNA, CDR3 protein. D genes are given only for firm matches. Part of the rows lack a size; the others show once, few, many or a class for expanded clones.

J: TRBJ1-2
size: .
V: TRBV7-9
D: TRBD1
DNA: TGTGCCAGCAGCTTAGAGGGACAGGCGACAACTTCCTATGGCTACACCTTC
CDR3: CASSLEGQATTSYGYTF

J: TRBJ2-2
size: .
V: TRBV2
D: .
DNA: TGTGCCAGAACGAGAGCGAACACCGGGGAGCTGTTTTTT
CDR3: CARTRANTGELFF

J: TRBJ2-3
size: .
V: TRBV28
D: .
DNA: TGTGCCAGCAGTTTTGAGATCCTGAGCACAGATACGCAGTATTTT
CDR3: CASSFEILSTDTQYF

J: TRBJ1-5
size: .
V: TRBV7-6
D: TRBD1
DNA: TGTGCCAGCAGCTTGACAGGGTACAATCAGCCCCAGCATTTT
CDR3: CASSLTGYNQPQHF

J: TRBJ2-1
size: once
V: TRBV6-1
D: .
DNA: TGTGCCAGCAGTGAAGGGACAGCTTACATCTCCTACAATGAGCAGTTCTTC
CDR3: CASSEGTAYISYNEQFF

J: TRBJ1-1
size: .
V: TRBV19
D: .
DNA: TGTGCCAGTAGCATTGTTTCATATCAGGGGCCAGACACTGAAGCTTTCTTT
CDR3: CASSIVSYQGPDTEAFF

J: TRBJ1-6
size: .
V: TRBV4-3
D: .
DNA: TGCGCCAGCAGCCAACGGGGTACGGGGTATAATTCACCCCTCCACTTT
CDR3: CASSQRGTGYNSPLHF

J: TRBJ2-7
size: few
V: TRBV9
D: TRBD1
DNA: TGTGCCAGCAGCGTAGCAGCAGGGGGCTCCTACGAGCAGTACTTC
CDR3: CASSVAAGGSYEQYF

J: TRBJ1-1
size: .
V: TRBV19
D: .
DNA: TGTGCCAGTAGTCGCGACAGGCCGGGGACTGAAGCTTTCTTT
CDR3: CASSRDRPGTEAFF

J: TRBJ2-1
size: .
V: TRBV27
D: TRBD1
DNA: TGTGCCAGCAGCTTAGGGACAGCCTACAATGAGCAGTTCTTC
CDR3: CASSLGTAYNEQFF

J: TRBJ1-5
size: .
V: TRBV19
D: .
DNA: TGTGCCAGTAGTATTTGGGGGGGCAATCAGCCCCAGCATTTT
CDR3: CASSIWGGNQPQHF

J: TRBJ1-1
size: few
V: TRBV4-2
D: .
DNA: TGTGCCGCGGGTACCCTGAACACTGAAGCTTTCTTT
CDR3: CAAGTLNTEAFF

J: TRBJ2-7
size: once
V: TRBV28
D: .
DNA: TGTGCCAGCCTCACGGTAGCGGACTACGAGCAGTACTTC
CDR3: CASLTVADYEQYF

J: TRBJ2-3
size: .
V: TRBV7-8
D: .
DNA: TGTGCCAGCAGCAAAGACCCCCGGGTTCCCTCGGGCACAGATACGCAGTATTTT
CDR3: CASSKDPRVPSGTDTQYF

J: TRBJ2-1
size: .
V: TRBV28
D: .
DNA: TGTGCCAGCAGTTTCTATAGGGGGTCGGGGTCCGGTGAGCAGTTCTTC
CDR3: CASSFYRGSGSGEQFF

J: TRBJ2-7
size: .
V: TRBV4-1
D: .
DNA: TGCGCCAGCAGCCAGGAGCGATCCTACGAGCAGTACTTC
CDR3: CASSQERSYEQYF

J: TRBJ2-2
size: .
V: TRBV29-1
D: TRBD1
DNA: TGCAGCGTTGCGGCAGGGGGCACCGGGGAGCTGTTTTTT
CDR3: CSVAAGGTGELFF

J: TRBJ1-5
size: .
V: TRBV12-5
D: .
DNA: TGTGCTAGTGGTTTGACAGGTAATCAGCCCCAGCATTTT
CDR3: CASGLTGNQPQHF

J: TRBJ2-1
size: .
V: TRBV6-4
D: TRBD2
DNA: TGTGCCAGCAGTCGCGGGAGTTCCAATGAGCAGTTCTTC
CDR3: CASSRGSSNEQFF

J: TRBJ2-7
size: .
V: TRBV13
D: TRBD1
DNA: TGTGCCAGCAGCCCTCAAGGGGGCCTCAGCTCCTACGAGCAGTACTTC
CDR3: CASSPQGGLSSYEQYF

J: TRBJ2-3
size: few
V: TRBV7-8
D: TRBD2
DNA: TGTGCCAGCAGCACAGGACTAGCGAGGGGCGATACGCAGTATTTT
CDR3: CASSTGLARGDTQYF

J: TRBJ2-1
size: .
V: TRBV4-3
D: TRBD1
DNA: TGCGCCAGCAGCCAGAATGGACAGGGTGATTACAATGAGCAGTTCTTC
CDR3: CASSQNGQGDYNEQFF

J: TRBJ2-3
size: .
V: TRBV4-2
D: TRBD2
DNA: TGTGCCAGCAGCCAAGGGGGACTAGCGGATCCCCGGGGTACGCAGTATTTT
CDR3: CASSQGGLADPRGTQYF

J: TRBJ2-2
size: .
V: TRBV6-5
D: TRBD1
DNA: TGTGCCAGCAGTCTCCGACAGGGATTCACCGGGGAGCTGTTTTTT
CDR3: CASSLRQGFTGELFF

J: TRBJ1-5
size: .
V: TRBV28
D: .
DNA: TGTGCCAGCAGTTGGATAGGGGTGGATCAGCCCCAGCATTTT
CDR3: CASSWIGVDQPQHF

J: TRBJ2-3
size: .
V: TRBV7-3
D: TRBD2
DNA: TGTGCCAGCAGCTACAGCGGGGGGGCCGCAGATACGCAGTATTTT
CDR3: CASSYSGGAADTQYF

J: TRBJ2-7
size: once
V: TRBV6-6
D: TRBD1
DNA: TGTGCCAGCAGTTATAGCGAAACAGGGGACGGCTACGAGCAGTACTTC
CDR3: CASSYSETGDGYEQYF

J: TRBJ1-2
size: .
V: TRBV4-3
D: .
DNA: TGCGCCAGCAGCCAAGATAGGGACATCAACTATGGCTACACCTTC
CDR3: CASSQDRDINYGYTF

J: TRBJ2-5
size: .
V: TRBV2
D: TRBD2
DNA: TGTGCCAGCACGGGGCGGGAGGTGGCGGAGACCCAGTACTTC
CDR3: CASTGREVAETQYF

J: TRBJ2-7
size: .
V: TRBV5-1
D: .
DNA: TGCGCCAGCAGCTTGGACGGGGGTTCGGACGAGCAGTACTTC
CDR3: CASSLDGGSDEQYF

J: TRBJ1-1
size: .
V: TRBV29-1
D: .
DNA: TGCAGCGCTGCCCCTCAGGGGACTGAAGCTTTCTTT
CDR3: CSAAPQGTEAFF

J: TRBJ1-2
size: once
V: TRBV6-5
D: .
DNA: TGTGCCAGCAGTTTTACAGAGAACTATGGCTACACCTTC
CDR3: CASSFTENYGYTF

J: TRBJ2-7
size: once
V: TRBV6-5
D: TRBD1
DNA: TGTGCCAGCAGTTTGGGACAGGGCGCCTACGAGCAGTACTTC
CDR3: CASSLGQGAYEQYF

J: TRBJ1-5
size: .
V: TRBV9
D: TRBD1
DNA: TGTGCCAGCAGCTCTTCCAGGGACAGGGAACAGCCCCAGCATTTT
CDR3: CASSSSRDREQPQHF

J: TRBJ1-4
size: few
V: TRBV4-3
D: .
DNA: TGCGCCAGCAGCCAAGATTCGGGGGGTGTTAATGAAAAACTGTTTTTT
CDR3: CASSQDSGGVNEKLFF

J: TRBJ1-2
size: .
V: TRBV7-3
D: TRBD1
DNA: TGTGCCAGCAGCTCCGGACAGGCCCTTAACTATGGCTACACCTTC
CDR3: CASSSGQALNYGYTF

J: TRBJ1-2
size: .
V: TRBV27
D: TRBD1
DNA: TGTGCCAGCAGAGAGGACAGGGGACCCTATGGCTACACCTTC
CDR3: CASREDRGPYGYTF

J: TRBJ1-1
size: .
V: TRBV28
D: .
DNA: TGTGCCAGCAGTTTATGGGGGGGGAGGGGATTAGCTTTCTTT
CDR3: CASSLWGGRGLAFF

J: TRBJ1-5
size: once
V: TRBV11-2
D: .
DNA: TGTGCCAGCAGCTTAGGCAGTCCTAGCAATCAGCCCCAGCATTTT
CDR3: CASSLGSPSNQPQHF

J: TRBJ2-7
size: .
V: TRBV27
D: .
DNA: TGTGCCAGCAGTCCCAAGACGACTAGCTCCTACGAGCAGTACTTC
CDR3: CASSPKTTSSYEQYF

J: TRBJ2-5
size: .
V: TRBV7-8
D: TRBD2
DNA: TGTGCCAGCAGCCCGCCTAGCGGGAGGGCCCTAGAGACCCAGTACTTC
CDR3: CASSPPSGRALETQYF

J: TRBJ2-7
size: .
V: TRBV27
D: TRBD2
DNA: TGTGCCAGCAGTACTAGCGGGAGCTCCTACGAGCAGTACTTC
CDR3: CASSTSGSSYEQYF

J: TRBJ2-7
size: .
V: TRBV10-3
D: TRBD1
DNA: TGTGCCATCATGGATGACAGGGGCGTCTCCTACGAGCAGTACTTC
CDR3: CAIMDDRGVSYEQYF

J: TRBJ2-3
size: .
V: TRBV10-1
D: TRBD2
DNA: TGCGCCAGCAGTGGGGGGACTACCGGAGACATAAGCACAGATACGCAGTATTTT
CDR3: CASSGGTTGDISTDTQYF

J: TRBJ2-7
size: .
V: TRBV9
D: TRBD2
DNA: TGTGCCAGCAGCGCCGGTCCCAAACTAGCGGGCAACGAGCAGTACTTC
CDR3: CASSAGPKLAGNEQYF

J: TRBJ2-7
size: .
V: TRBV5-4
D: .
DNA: TGTGCCAGCAGTTCAGGATCCGAGCAGTACTTC
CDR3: CASSSGSEQYF

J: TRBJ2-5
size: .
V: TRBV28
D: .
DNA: TGTGCCAGCAGTCCACGAAACCAACTAGACGGGGGGACCCAGTACTTC
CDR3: CASSPRNQLDGGTQYF